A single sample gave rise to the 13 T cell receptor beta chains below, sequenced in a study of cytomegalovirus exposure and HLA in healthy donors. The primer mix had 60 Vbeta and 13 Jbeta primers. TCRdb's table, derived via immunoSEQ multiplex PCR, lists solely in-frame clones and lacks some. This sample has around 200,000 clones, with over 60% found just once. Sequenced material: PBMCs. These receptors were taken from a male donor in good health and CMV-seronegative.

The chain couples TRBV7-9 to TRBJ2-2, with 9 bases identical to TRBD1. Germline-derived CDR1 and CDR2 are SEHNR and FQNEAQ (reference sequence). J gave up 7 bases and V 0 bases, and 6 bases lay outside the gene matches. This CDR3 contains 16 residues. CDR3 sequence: CASSLAEQGADGELFF. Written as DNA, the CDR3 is TGTGCCAGCAGCTTAGCGGAACAGGGGGCAGACGGGGAGCTGTTTTTT.

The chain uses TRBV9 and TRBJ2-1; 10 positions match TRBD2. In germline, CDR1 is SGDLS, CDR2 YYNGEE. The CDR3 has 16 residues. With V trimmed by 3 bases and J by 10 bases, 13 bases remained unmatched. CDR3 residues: CASSAKAGGRPGEQFF. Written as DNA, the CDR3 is TGTGCCAGCAGCGCTAAAGCGGGGGGGCGTCCGGGGGAGCAGTTCTTC.

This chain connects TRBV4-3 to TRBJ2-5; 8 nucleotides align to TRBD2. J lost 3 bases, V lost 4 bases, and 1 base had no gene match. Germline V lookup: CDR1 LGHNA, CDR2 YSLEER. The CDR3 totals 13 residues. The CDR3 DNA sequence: TGCGCCAGCAGCCCGGGACTAGAAGAGACCCAGTACTTC. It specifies CASSPGLEETQYF.

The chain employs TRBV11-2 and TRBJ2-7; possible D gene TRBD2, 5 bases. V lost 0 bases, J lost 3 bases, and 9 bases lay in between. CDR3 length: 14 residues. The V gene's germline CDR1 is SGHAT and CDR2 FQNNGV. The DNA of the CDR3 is TGTGCCAGCAGCTTAGAGGAGGTCGGCTACGAGCAGTACTTC. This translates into CASSLEEVGYEQYF. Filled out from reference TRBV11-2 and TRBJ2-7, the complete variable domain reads EAGVAQSPRYKIIEKRQSVAFWCNPISGHATLYWYQQILGQGPKLLIQFQNNGVVDDSQLPKDRFSAERLKGVDSTLKIQPAKLEDSAVYLCASSLEEVGYEQYFGPGTRLTVT.

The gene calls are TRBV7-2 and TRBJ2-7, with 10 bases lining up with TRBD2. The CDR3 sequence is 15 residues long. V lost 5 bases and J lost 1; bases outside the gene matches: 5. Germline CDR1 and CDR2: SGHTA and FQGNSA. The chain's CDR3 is CASSPWTSGSYEQYF. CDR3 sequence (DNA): TGTGCCAGCAGCCCCTGGACTAGCGGTTCCTACGAGCAGTACTTC. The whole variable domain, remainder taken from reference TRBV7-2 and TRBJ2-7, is GAGVSQSPSNKVTEKGKDVELRCDPISGHTALYWYRQSLGQGLEFLIYFQGNSAPDKSGLPSDRFSAERTGGSVSTLTIQRTQQEDSAVYLCASSPWTSGSYEQYFGPGTRLTVT.

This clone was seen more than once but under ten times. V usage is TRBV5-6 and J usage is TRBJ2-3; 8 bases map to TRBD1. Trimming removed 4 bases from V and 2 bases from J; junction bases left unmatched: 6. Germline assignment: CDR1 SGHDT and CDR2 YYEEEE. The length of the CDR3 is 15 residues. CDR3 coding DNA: TGTGCCAGCAGCGTTTGGGACAGGATCACAGATACGCAGTATTTT. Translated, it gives CASSVWDRITDTQYF.

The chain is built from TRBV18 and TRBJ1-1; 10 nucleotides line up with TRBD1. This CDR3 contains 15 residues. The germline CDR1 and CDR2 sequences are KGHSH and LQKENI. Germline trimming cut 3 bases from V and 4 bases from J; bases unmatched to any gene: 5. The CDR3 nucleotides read TGTGCCAGCTCACCCCTGGGACAGGGGAGCACTGAAGCTTTCTTT. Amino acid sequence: CASSPLGQGSTEAFF.

The CDR3 protein is CASSLRSSGGPPYNEQFF. As DNA, the CDR3 is TGCGCCAGCAGCTTACGTTCTAGCGGGGGACCCCCCTACAATGAGCAGTTCTTC. V gene TRBV5-1 combines with J gene TRBJ2-1; TRBD2 agrees at 10 bases. J was trimmed by 2 bases and V by 2 bases; bases with no gene match: 10. This CDR3 spans 18 amino acids. CDR1 SGHRS and CDR2 YFSETQ come from the germline V gene.

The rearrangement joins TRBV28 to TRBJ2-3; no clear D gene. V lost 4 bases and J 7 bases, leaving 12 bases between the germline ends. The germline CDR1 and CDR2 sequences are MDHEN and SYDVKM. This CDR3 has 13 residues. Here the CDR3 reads CASSSLSRYTQYF. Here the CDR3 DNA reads TGTGCCAGCAGTTCCCTTTCGAGATATACGCAGTATTTT.

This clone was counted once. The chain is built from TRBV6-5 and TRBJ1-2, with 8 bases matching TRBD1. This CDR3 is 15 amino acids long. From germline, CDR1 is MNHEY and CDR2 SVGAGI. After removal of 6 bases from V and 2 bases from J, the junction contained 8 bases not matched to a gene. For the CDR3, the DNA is TGTGCCAGCAGACCCACAGGGGGAGAGAACTATGGCTACACCTTC. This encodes CASRPTGGENYGYTF.

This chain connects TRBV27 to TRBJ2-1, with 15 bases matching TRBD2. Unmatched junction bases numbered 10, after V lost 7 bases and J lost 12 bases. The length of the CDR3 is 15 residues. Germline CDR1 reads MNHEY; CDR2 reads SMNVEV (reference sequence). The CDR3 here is CASTGLAGGPRRQFF. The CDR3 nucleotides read TGTGCCAGCACGGGACTAGCGGGAGGACCGCGTCGGCAGTTCTTC.

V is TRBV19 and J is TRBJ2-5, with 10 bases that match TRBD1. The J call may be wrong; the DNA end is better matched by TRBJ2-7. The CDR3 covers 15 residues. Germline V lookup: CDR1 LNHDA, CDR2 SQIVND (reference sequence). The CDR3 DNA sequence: TGTGCCAGTAGTACCGGGACAGGGGTGACCTACGAGCAGTACTTC. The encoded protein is CASSTGTGVTYEQYF.

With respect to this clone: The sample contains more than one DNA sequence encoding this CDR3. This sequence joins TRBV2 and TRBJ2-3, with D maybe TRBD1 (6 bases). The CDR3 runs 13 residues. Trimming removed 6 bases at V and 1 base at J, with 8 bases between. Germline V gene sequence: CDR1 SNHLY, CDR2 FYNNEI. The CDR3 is CASSPGGTDTQYF. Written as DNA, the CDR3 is TGTGCCAGCAGCCCAGGGGGCACAGATACGCAGTATTTT.